Here is one T cell receptor (beta chain) with its context. Its antigen remains unknown. The source of the sample is a study of cytomegalovirus exposure and HLA in healthy donors. The protocol was immunoSEQ multiplex PCR, while the TCRdb copy is restricted to in-frame clones and leaves out a portion. The sample holds about 150,000 clones, approximately 86% seen once. The V end lost 0 bases, the J end lost 3 bases, and 13 bases lay between the germline ends. This CDR3 contains 15 residues. Per germline, CDR1 SGHRS and CDR2 YFSETQ. Study results and caveats: Subsequent analysis showed first-cohort TCR clusters tending to co-occur in around 130 validation repertoires.

This chain joins TRBV5-1 and TRBJ2-7; unclear D gene. Sequencing was done on a sample of PBMCs. This TCR was sampled from a man aged 18 to 35 in good health and CMV-seropositive. The CDR3 here is CASSLVPQNNYEQYF. CDR3 coding DNA: TGCGCCAGCAGCTTGGTGCCGCAAAACAACTACGAGCAGTACTTC.